The 6 T cell receptor beta chains listed next were all sequenced from one sample in a study of monozygotic twins with inflammatory bowel disease. From its re-call of the 5' RACE reads, TCRdb lists each CDR3 protein once, without DNA. The repertoire table contains approximately 160,000 distinct CDR3 sequences. Sequencing input: blood. The receptor source for this set is a human donor with ulcerative colitis or Crohn's disease, or a healthy co-twin of an affected twin (not recorded which).

V and J are TRBV5-4 and TRBJ2-1. Germline assignment: CDR1 SGHNT and CDR2 YYREEE (reference sequence). CDR3 length equals 13 residues. CDR3 residues: CASSLVERNEQFF.

The chain links TRBV24-1 to TRBJ2-2; TCRdb reports TRBD2, a call that lacks DNA to check it against. Germline-derived CDR1 and CDR2 are KGHDR and SFDVKD. The CDR3 extends over 15 amino acids. This CDR3 reads CATSVGGSATGELFF.

The V gene is TRBV10-3, the J gene TRBJ1-1; TCRdb outputs TRBD1, but without DNA this stays unchecked. Germline CDR1 and CDR2: ENHRY and SYGVKD. The CDR3 extends over 13 amino acids. The CDR3 region is CAQATGKNTEAFF.

The chain combines TRBV5-6 with TRBJ1-1; TCRdb selects TRBD1, and the lack of DNA leaves this call unchecked. The CDR3 contains 14 residues. Germline V gene data show CDR1 as SGHDT and CDR2 as YYEEEE. The CDR3 sequence is CASIGQGTSAEAFF. Full variable domain (remainder filled in from reference TRBV5-6 and TRBJ1-1): DAGVTQSPTHLIKTRGQQVTLRCSPKSGHDTVSWYQQALGQGPQFIFQYYEEEERQRGNFPDRFSGHQFPNYSSELNVNALLLGDSALYLCASIGQGTSAEAFFGQGTRLTVV.

V and J are TRBV4-3 and TRBJ2-3; TCRdb reports TRBD1, a call that lacks DNA to check it against. The CDR3 is made up of 16 amino acids. Germline V gene lookup returns CDR1 LGHNA and CDR2 YSLEER. The CDR3 protein is CASSQGAGAGTDTQYF.

The genes are TRBV4-1 and TRBJ2-7. Germline V gives CDR1 MGHRA, CDR2 YSYEKL. The CDR3 contains 14 residues. CDR3 sequence: CASSQDFQRSQQYF.